The 27 T cell receptor beta chains given below trace back to one sample, sequenced in a study of cytomegalovirus exposure and HLA in healthy donors. The PCR contained 60 Vbeta and 13 Jbeta primers. TCRdb's copy holds only in-frame clones and misses some; the assay was immunoSEQ multiplex PCR. The profile shows approximately 150,000 clones, almost 85% of them singletons. Sequencing was performed on PBMCs. These receptors all stem from a man aged 18 to 30 in good health and CMV-seropositive.

In this sample, this clone turned up once. This chain links TRBV5-8 with TRBJ1-1; D remains ambiguous. This CDR3 comprises 11 residues. The V end lost 2 bases, the J end lost 10 bases, and 9 bases lay between the germline ends. The V gene's germline CDR1 is SGHTS and CDR2 YDEGEE. CDR3 protein: CASSLGLTAFF. As DNA, the CDR3 is TGTGCCAGCAGCTTAGGACTAACAGCTTTCTTT.

The chain combines TRBV19 with TRBJ1-5; D may be TRBD1 (5 bases). V shed 1 base and J shed 0 bases, with 13 bases lying between them. Germline CDR1 is LNHDA and CDR2 is SQIVND (reference sequence). The CDR3 extends over 17 amino acids. The CDR3 sequence is CASSIGIRAVSNQPQHF. In nucleotides, the CDR3 is TGTGCCAGTAGTATAGGTATCAGGGCCGTTAGCAATCAGCCCCAGCATTTT. The full variable domain, in which reference TRBV19 and TRBJ1-5 provide the parts outside the CDR3, is DGGITQSPKYLFRKEGQNVTLSCEQNLNHDAMYWYRQDPGQGLRLIYYSQIVNDFQKGDIAEGYSVSREKKESFPLTVTSAQKNPTAFYLCASSIGIRAVSNQPQHFGDGTRLSIL.

This chain uses TRBV7-9 with TRBJ2-7; D remains unclear. CDR3 length: 14 amino acids. The V gene's germline CDR1 is SEHNR and CDR2 FQNEAQ (reference sequence). V lost 1 base and J lost 0, with 7 bases in between. The DNA for the CDR3 is TGTGCCAGCAGCTTAGGGTCAGTCTCCTACGAGCAGTACTTC. This encodes CASSLGSVSYEQYF.

The chain links TRBV7-9 to TRBJ2-2; a possible D gene is TRBD1 (7 bases). The V gene lost 8 bases and the J gene lost 2 bases, with 12 bases spanning the gap. This CDR3 contains 14 residues. Germline V lookup: CDR1 SEHNR, CDR2 FQNEAQ (reference sequence). CDR3 nucleotides: TGTGCCAGCCAAGGAGGGGGCAACACCGGGGAGCTGTTTTTT. It encodes CASQGGGNTGELFF.

J is TRBJ1-4 and V is TRBV28; D is unclear. The V end lost 4 bases, the J end lost 4 bases, and 7 bases lay between the germline ends. The CDR3 is made up of 13 amino acids. CDR1 MDHEN and CDR2 SYDVKM come from the germline V gene. CDR3 sequence reads: CASSSGSNEKLFF. CDR3 in DNA: TGTGCCAGCAGTTCCGGGAGTAATGAAAAACTGTTTTTT.

J is TRBJ2-1 and V is TRBV18; the match to TRBD1 covers 8 bases. Germline V gene lookup returns CDR1 KGHSH and CDR2 LQKENI. J lost 6 bases, V lost 1 base, and 2 bases had no gene match. The CDR3 runs to 14 residues. The CDR3 DNA reads as TGTGCCAGCTCACCACTCGGACAGGGCAATGAGCAGTTCTTC. Translation gives CASSPLGQGNEQFF.

V gene TRBV7-3 combines with J gene TRBJ2-2; D is perhaps TRBD1 (6 bases). This CDR3 is built from 15 residues. Germline V gene data show CDR1 as SGHTA and CDR2 as FQGTGA. Trimming removed 6 bases from V and 6 bases from J, with 17 bases in between. The CDR3 region has the DNA TGTGCCAGCAGTCTGGTGGGGACACCCGCCGGGGAGCTGTTTTTT. It yields the protein CASSLVGTPAGELFF.

This chain links TRBV2 with TRBJ2-1; 13 bases map to TRBD2. V was clipped by 6 bases and J by 5 bases; unmatched bases: 10. The CDR3 runs to 17 residues. Germline loops: CDR1 SNHLY, CDR2 FYNNEI. The CDR3, as DNA: TGTGCCAGCAGCACACCTAAGACTAGCGGGAGGAACAATGAGCAGTTCTTC. This encodes CASSTPKTSGRNNEQFF.

This clone was counted only a few times. The chain joins TRBV5-6 to TRBJ2-1, with 8 bases matching TRBD2. The CDR3 runs to 18 residues. CDR1 and CDR2 (germline): SGHDT, YYEEEE. V trimming: 1 base; J trimming: 4 bases; junction bases outside the gene matches: 13. The DNA for the CDR3 is TGTGCCAGCAGCTTGCAAGTGGACGGGAGGGCCACTTACAATGAGCAGTTCTTC. Protein: CASSLQVDGRATYNEQFF.

This sequence joins TRBV5-1 and TRBJ2-1, with a possible D match to TRBD2 (5 bases). Germline assignment: CDR1 SGHRS and CDR2 YFSETQ. The CDR3 sequence is 14 residues long. Here the CDR3 DNA reads TGCGTCAGGCGTTGTGGGAGCTCCTACAATGAGCAGTTCTTC. Protein: CVRRCGSSYNEQFF.

The chain joins TRBV4-1 to TRBJ2-7; D possibly corresponds to TRBD2 (6 bases). The CDR3 totals 14 residues. CDR1 and CDR2 (germline): MGHRA, YSYEKL. Trimming left V 1 base short and J 6 bases short, with 13 bases between. CDR3 sequence: CASSQVGTGAEQYF. CDR3 sequence (DNA): TGCGCCAGCAGCCAAGTGGGGACTGGCGCCGAGCAGTACTTC.

V usage is TRBV4-1 and J usage is TRBJ1-2, with D possibly being TRBD1 (5 bases). Per germline, CDR1 MGHRA and CDR2 YSYEKL. Trimming took off 4 bases at V and 2 bases at J, with 14 bases between the two ends. The CDR3 covers 15 residues. The DNA for the CDR3 is TGCGCCAGCAGCCGGACCAGTGGGGGGAACTATGGCTACACCTTC. It translates to CASSRTSGGNYGYTF.

A single count supports this clone. The gene calls are TRBV9 and TRBJ2-3; 11 bases fit TRBD2. The CDR3 length is 16 residues. The germline V gene encodes CDR1 SGDLS and CDR2 YYNGEE. After removal of 0 bases from V and 5 bases from J, the junction contained 5 bases not matched to a gene. As DNA, the CDR3 is TGTGCCAGCAGCGTAGTAGCGGGAGGGCCAGGAGATACGCAGTATTTT. Residues: CASSVVAGGPGDTQYF.

This clone was recorded once. The sample has other DNA sequences that encode this CDR3 too. J is TRBJ1-1 and V is TRBV28, with D perhaps matching TRBD1 (6 bases). The germline V gene has CDR1 MDHEN and CDR2 SYDVKM. Trimming removed 4 bases from V and 1 base from J, with 7 bases in between. The CDR3 covers 13 residues. CDR3 coding DNA: TGTGCCAGCAGTTCGACAGGGAACACTGAAGCTTTCTTT. Its protein is CASSSTGNTEAFF.

The chain is built from TRBV6-5 and TRBJ2-2; TRBD1 aligns across 8 bases. The CDR3 has 15 residues. Germline CDR1 reads MNHEY; CDR2 reads SVGAGI. Losses at the gene ends were 6 bases for V and 7 bases for J; bases not matched to a gene: 10. The CDR3 region has the DNA TGTGCCAGCAGACATGGACAGGGTTTGAGCGGGGAGCTGTTTTTT. It yields the protein CASRHGQGLSGELFF.

This sequence joins TRBV10-3 and TRBJ1-5; unclear D gene. The CDR3 contains 14 residues. Trimming took 4 bases from V and 3 from J, leaving 10 bases between them. CDR1 and CDR2 from the germline V gene are ENHRY and SYGVKD. CDR3 sequence (DNA): TGTGCCATCAGTGCCCGGGGAGACAATCAGCCCCAGCATTTT. Amino acid sequence: CAISARGDNQPQHF.

V usage is TRBV4-1 and J usage is TRBJ2-1; weak D call: TRBD1 (5 bases). The CDR3 contains 12 residues. Germline V gene data show CDR1 as MGHRA and CDR2 as YSYEKL. V shed 6 bases and J shed 9 bases, with 12 bases lying between them. CDR3 region: CASSWAGAEQFF. Written as DNA, the CDR3 is TGCGCCAGCAGTTGGGCTGGGGCTGAGCAGTTCTTC.

The chain uses TRBV29-1 and TRBJ1-1; D unclear. V was cut by 7 bases and J by 5 bases, with 20 bases left in between. CDR3 length equals 14 residues. Germline values: CDR1 SQVTM, CDR2 ANQGSEA. CDR3 region: CSAGKGGIQTEAFF. CDR3 coding DNA: TGCAGCGCCGGAAAGGGCGGGATCCAGACTGAAGCTTTCTTT.

The chain uses TRBV28 and TRBJ2-1; D remains ambiguous. Germline V gives CDR1 MDHEN, CDR2 SYDVKM. V lost 3 bases and J 0 bases, leaving 3 bases between the germline ends. The CDR3 is 13 amino acids. Written as DNA, the CDR3 is TGTGCCAGCAGTTTCAGCTCCTACAATGAGCAGTTCTTC. Translating it yields CASSFSSYNEQFF.

The chain couples TRBV21-1 to TRBJ2-5; the D call in the table, TRBD1, was not verified against the DNA. TRBV21-1 is listed as a pseudogene. This CDR3 region has 13 residues. The CDR3 here is CASSSGSQETQYF. CDR3 nucleotides: TGTGCCAGCAGCAGTGGCAGCCAAGAGACCCAGTACTTC.

The chain employs TRBV9 and TRBJ2-7, with 8 bases lining up with TRBD2. Unmatched junction bases numbered 4, after V lost 4 bases and J lost 1 base. The CDR3 is made up of 14 amino acids. CDR1 SGDLS and CDR2 YYNGEE come from the germline V gene. This CDR3 reads CASSPSGGSYEQYF. In DNA form, the CDR3 reads TGTGCCAGCAGCCCCTCGGGGGGGTCCTACGAGCAGTACTTC.

The chain employs TRBV28 and TRBJ2-3; unclear D gene. Germline V gene sequence: CDR1 MDHEN, CDR2 SYDVKM. The CDR3 runs to 14 residues. The V and J ends lost 5 bases and 6 bases respectively, with 15 bases between them. This chain's CDR3 is CASSTSVGWDTQYF. The CDR3 DNA follows: TGTGCCAGCAGTACGAGCGTAGGTTGGGATACGCAGTATTTT.

The rearrangement uses TRBV6-5 and TRBJ2-3; 8 nucleotides align to TRBD1. The germline V gene has CDR1 MNHEY and CDR2 SVGAGI. The CDR3 loop spans 15 amino acids. Losses at the gene ends were 2 bases for V and 2 bases for J; bases not matched to a gene: 3. The CDR3 sequence is CASSYDRGFTDTQYF. DNA of the CDR3: TGTGCCAGCAGTTACGACAGGGGTTTCACAGATACGCAGTATTTT.

The V call is TRBV7-9, the J call TRBJ2-7, with 8 bases lining up with TRBD2. CDR1 and CDR2 (germline): SEHNR, FQNEAQ (reference sequence). The CDR3 covers 15 residues. V trimming: 5 bases; J trimming: 2 bases; junction bases outside the gene matches: 8. DNA for the CDR3: TGTGCCAGCAGCGCCCGACTAGCGAAACCCTACGAGCAGTACTTC. Its translation: CASSARLAKPYEQYF.

This clone was detected a few times. The rearrangement links TRBV12-1 to TRBJ1-5; the listed D gene, TRBD1, was not tested against the DNA. TRBV12-1 has pseudogene status. This CDR3 has 14 amino acids. The CDR3 coding sequence is TGTGCCAGCAGCTTACAACAGGGAAATCAGCCCCAGCATTTT. Translated, it gives CASSLQQGNQPQHF.

The V call is TRBV5-1, the J call TRBJ1-3; 7 nucleotides agree with TRBD1. V shed 7 bases, J shed 0 bases, and the junction held 4 bases outside the gene matches. Germline loops: CDR1 SGHRS, CDR2 YFSETQ. This CDR3 contains 14 residues. CDR3 bases: TGCGCCAGCGGTACAGGGGCCTCTGGAAACACCATATATTTT. Translated, it gives CASGTGASGNTIYF.

This clone was found once. The V call is TRBV29-1, the J call TRBJ2-3; a possible D gene is TRBD1 (5 bases). The CDR3 spans 14 residues. The germline CDR1 and CDR2 sequences are SQVTM and ANQGSEA. Trimming took 3 bases from V and 4 from J, leaving 14 bases between them. The CDR3 nucleotides read TGCAGCGTTGATTCTAGGGGTTATCCAGATACGCAGTATTTT. Translated, it gives CSVDSRGYPDTQYF.